Described below is a single T cell receptor (beta chain) sequence and its context. The CDR3 extends over 16 amino acids. Germline CDR1 LGHNA, CDR2 YSLEER. Trimming removed 0 bases from V and 4 bases from J, with 10 bases in between. These data originate in a study of blood T cell repertoires in COVID-19. Everyone who took part was roughly 18 to 89 years old, and they came from some 23 US areas. TCRdb keeps only in-frame clones here, not all; method: immunoSEQ multiplex PCR. This repertoire shows roughly 370,000 clones, around nine tenths found once; its top ten account for 10%. V gene TRBV4-3 combines with J gene TRBJ1-6, with D perhaps TRBD1 (5 bases). The clonotype was recovered from a woman in her forties or fifties who had recovered from COVID-19. Sequencing was done on a sample of PBMCs or T cells enriched from blood (not recorded which). The DNA for the CDR3 is TGCGCCAGCAGCCAAGAGATGGGACTTTATAATTCACCCCTCCACTTT. It yields the protein CASSQEMGLYNSPLHF.